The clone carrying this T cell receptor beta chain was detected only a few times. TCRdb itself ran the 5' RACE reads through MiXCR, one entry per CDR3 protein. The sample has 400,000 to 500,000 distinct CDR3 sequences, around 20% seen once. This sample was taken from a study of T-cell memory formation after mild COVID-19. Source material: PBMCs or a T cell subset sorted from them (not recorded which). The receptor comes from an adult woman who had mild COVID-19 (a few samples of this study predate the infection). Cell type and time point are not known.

This CDR3 reads CASSQDPLWQETQYF. The DNA of the CDR3 is TGTGCCAGCAGCCAAGACCCCCTATGGCAAGAGACCCAGTACTTC. J is TRBJ2-5 and V is TRBV7-9; D is unclear. The germline V and J ends were trimmed by 5 bases and 2 bases, with 15 bases remaining between them. The CDR3 length is 15 residues. Germline loops: CDR1 SEHNR, CDR2 FQNEAQ (reference sequence).